These 5 T cell receptor beta chains share one sample of origin, sequenced in a study of Ad26.COV2.S vaccination and SARS-CoV-2 variants. TCRdb's copy holds only in-frame clones and misses some; the assay was immunoSEQ multiplex PCR. The sample includes around 450,000 clones, roughly 89% seen only once; the top ten take approximately 2.5%. Specified treatment: 19 received Ad26.COV2.S at low or high dose, single or two shots; several received placebo; per-sample allocation not given. Repertoires come from day 63 after the first vaccine or placebo injection. The sample consisted of peripheral blood, taken in a trial of Ad26.COV2.S vaccine versus placebo. These receptors were collected from a person aged 18-65 years who received the Ad26.COV2.S COVID-19 vaccine or a placebo.

This clone was counted between two and nine times. This chain connects TRBV15 to TRBJ1-5; D is undetermined. Germline CDR1 is LNHNV and CDR2 is YYDKDF (reference sequence). This CDR3 comprises 15 residues. Trimming shortened V by 3 bases and J by 2 bases, and 11 bases separated the two germline ends. The CDR3: CATSRWPGGNQPQHF. CDR3 nucleotides: TGTGCCACCAGCAGGTGGCCCGGAGGCAATCAGCCCCAGCATTTT.

The chain employs TRBV30 and TRBJ2-2; 7 nucleotides line up with TRBD1. V dropped 2 bases and J dropped 6; count of bases not matched to a gene: 3. Germline V gene data show CDR1 as GTSNPN and CDR2 as SVGIG (reference sequence). This CDR3 has 13 amino acids. The CDR3 reads CAWSKTGPGELFF. Written as DNA, the CDR3 is TGTGCCTGGAGTAAGACAGGGCCCGGGGAGCTGTTTTTT.

J is TRBJ2-3 and V is TRBV5-1, with 11 bases lining up with TRBD2. The germline gives CDR1 SGHRS, CDR2 YFSETQ. This CDR3 is 14 amino acids long. V dropped 4 bases and J dropped 5; count of bases not matched to a gene: 3. This chain's CDR3 is CASSMGLAVDTQYF. CDR3 DNA: TGCGCCAGCAGCATGGGACTAGCGGTAGATACGCAGTATTTT.

This clone has more than one count but fewer than ten. The V gene is TRBV11-2, the J gene TRBJ2-1, with D possibly matching TRBD1 (6 bases). Trimming left V 5 bases short and J 9 bases short, with 8 bases between. Germline assignment: CDR1 SGHAT and CDR2 FQNNGV. The CDR3 is 11 amino acids. DNA of the CDR3: TGTGCCAGCAGCCCGGACAGTGAGCAGTTCTTC. It encodes CASSPDSEQFF.

The rearrangement joins TRBV5-1 to TRBJ2-1; TRBD2 matches at 9 bases. The CDR3 runs 16 residues. The germline gives CDR1 SGHRS, CDR2 YFSETQ. With V trimmed by 1 base and J by 0 bases, 2 bases remained unmatched. In DNA, the CDR3 is TGCGCCAGCAGCTTGTTTAGCGGGAGCTCCTACAATGAGCAGTTCTTC. Translated, it gives CASSLFSGSSYNEQFF.